The source of this T cell receptor beta chain is a study of shared clonotypes between healthy human individuals. Regarding the study as a whole: Naive subsets usually exceeded memory subsets in estimated richness.

Trimming pared 5 bases from V and 4 bases from J, leaving 11 bases between. Per the germline V gene, CDR1 is LNHNV and CDR2 is YYDKDF (reference sequence). This CDR3 has 13 amino acids. Sequencing was performed with immunoSEQ multiplex PCR; in TCRdb, only in-frame clones are kept and a portion is missing. The sample shows over a million clones, 75% to 85% of them seen only once. Concerning this clone itself: As yet, its antigen is unknown.

Specimen: memory CD4+ T cells from PBMCs. Subset specified: CD45RA-negative fraction. This receptor was obtained from a man younger than 35 in good health. Some clones in this sample may be carry-over from other donors' samples. The chain employs TRBV15 and TRBJ1-1; D gene ambiguous. This CDR3 is CATSLGLGTEAFF. As DNA, the CDR3 is TGTGCCACCAGCTTGGGTTTGGGCACTGAAGCTTTCTTT.